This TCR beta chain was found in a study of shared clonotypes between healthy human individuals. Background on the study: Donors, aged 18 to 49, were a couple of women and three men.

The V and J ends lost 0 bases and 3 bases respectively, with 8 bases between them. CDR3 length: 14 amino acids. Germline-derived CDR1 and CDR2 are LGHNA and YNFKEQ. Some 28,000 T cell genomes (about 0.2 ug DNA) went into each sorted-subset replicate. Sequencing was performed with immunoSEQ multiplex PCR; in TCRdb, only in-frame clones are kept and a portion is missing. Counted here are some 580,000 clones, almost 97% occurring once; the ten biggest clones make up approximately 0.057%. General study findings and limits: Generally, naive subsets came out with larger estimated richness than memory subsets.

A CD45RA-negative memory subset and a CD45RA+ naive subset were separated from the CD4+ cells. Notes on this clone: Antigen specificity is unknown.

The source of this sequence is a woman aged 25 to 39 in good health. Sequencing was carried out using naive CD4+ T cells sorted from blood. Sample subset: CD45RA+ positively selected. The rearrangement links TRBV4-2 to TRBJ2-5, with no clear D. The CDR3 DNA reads TGTGCCAGCAGCCAAGATAGTAGTAAAGAGACCCAGTACTTC. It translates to CASSQDSSKETQYF.